This TCR beta chain was sequenced for a study of cytomegalovirus exposure and HLA in healthy donors. 60 Vbeta and 13 Jbeta primers were used in PCR. Measured with immunoSEQ multiplex PCR; TCRdb has only the in-frame clones, and not every one. The sample carries 130,000 to 150,000 clones, over 70% recorded once. The germline V gene encodes CDR1 SGHRS and CDR2 YFSETQ. Losses at the gene ends were 4 bases for V and 0 bases for J; bases not matched to a gene: 0. The CDR3 totals 13 residues. Study-wide results and caveats: Later, an analysis showed that TCR beta chains associated with HLA were more clonally expanded than others that were equally common. Rarity characterized most TCR sequences, yet some public TCRs appeared in many donors. Immune exposure information comprised only CMV serostatus.

Note on this clone: Its antigen remains unidentified.

The source is a woman in her 40s in good health and CMV-seropositive. The sequenced sample was PBMCs. The gene calls are TRBV5-1 and TRBJ1-1; 7 nucleotides align to TRBD1. For the CDR3, the DNA is TGCGCCAGCAGCCAGGGGGTGAACACTGAAGCTTTCTTT. Translated: CASSQGVNTEAFF.